The 6 T cell receptor beta chains presented below share a single source sample, sequenced in a study of cytomegalovirus exposure and HLA in healthy donors. The PCR had 60 Vbeta and 13 Jbeta primers. Only in-frame clones appear in the TCRdb table, and some are missing; sequencing was by immunoSEQ multiplex PCR. This sample lists 50,000 to 60,000 clones; its ten largest clones have 8% to 13%. Sequenced input: PBMCs. The receptors stem from a woman aged 45-60 years in good health and CMV-seropositive.

DNA of the CDR3: TGTGCCAGCAGTCAAGGCGTCAGGGCCCAGCCCCAGCATTTT. This sequence encodes CASSQGVRAQPQHF. The chain is built from TRBV2 and TRBJ1-5, with D perhaps matching TRBD1 (5 bases). The V gene lost 5 bases and the J gene lost 7 bases, with 15 bases spanning the gap. Germline V lookup: CDR1 SNHLY, CDR2 FYNNEI. The CDR3 spans 14 residues.

The chain recombines TRBV19 with TRBJ2-1; D possibly corresponds to TRBD2 (7 bases). The CDR3 runs to 15 residues. The germline V gene has CDR1 LNHDA and CDR2 SQIVND (reference sequence). The V end was cut by 6 bases, the J end by 4 bases, with 16 bases between. The DNA of the CDR3 is TGTGCCAGTAGCGCCGGGGGGCAACTTTACAATGAGCAGTTCTTC. This translates into CASSAGGQLYNEQFF.

The V call is TRBV14, the J call TRBJ2-1, with 12 bases aligning to TRBD2. Trimming took 3 bases from V and 7 from J; bases not matched to a gene: 4. This CDR3 has 15 amino acids. The germline gives CDR1 SGHDN, CDR2 FVKESK. CDR3 DNA: TGTGCCAGCAGCCACTATGGACTAGCGGGAAATGAGCAGTTCTTC. Encoded protein: CASSHYGLAGNEQFF.

This chain links TRBV18 with TRBJ2-7; no reliable D call. The CDR3 loop spans 13 amino acids. The V end lost 2 bases, the J end lost 4 bases, and 9 bases lay between the germline ends. Germline values: CDR1 KGHSH, CDR2 LQKENI. Here the CDR3 DNA reads TGTGCCAGCTCACCAGGCCAGTCTTACGAGCAGTACTTC. This sequence encodes CASSPGQSYEQYF.

The chain uses TRBV13 and TRBJ2-1; the D gene is possibly TRBD2 (6 bases). The length of the CDR3 is 13 residues. The germline V gene has CDR1 PRHDT and CDR2 FYEKMQ (reference sequence). The V gene lost 4 bases and the J gene lost 5 bases, with 9 bases spanning the gap. The CDR3 coding sequence is TGTGCCAGCAGCTCAAGGACTAACAATGAGCAGTTCTTC. This gives the protein CASSSRTNNEQFF. The entire variable domain, with the rest obtained from reference TRBV13 and TRBJ2-1, is as follows: AAGVIQSPRHLIKEKRETATLKCYPIPRHDTVYWYQQGPGQDPQFLISFYEKMQSDKGSIPDRFSAQQFSDYHSELNMSSLELGDSALYFCASSSRTNNEQFFGPGTRLTVL.

This chain connects TRBV29-1 to TRBJ1-1, with D maybe TRBD1 (6 bases). Trimming took 7 bases from V and 4 from J, leaving 16 bases between them. CDR3 length equals 13 residues. Germline V gene data show CDR1 as SQVTM and CDR2 as ANQGSEA. DNA for the CDR3: TGCAGCGCTGAGGGGGGGTTAGGCACTGAAGCTTTCTTT. Its protein product is CSAEGGLGTEAFF.